This TCR beta chain is drawn from a study of T cells in localized non-small cell lung cancer (dated by TCRdb to 2018 to 2021). As for the study more broadly: T cell repertoires of 200 to 250 early-stage NSCLC patients were analyzed, with tumors being compared against uninvolved tumor-adjacent lungs. The cohort was made up of approximately 250 treatment-naive NSCLC patients whose localized lung tumors had been resected. The mean age of the NSCLC patients was roughly 63 years, with roughly 120 men and approximately 100 women.

The immunoSEQ Assay was used to sequence TCR beta CDR3 regions from DNA. The study's processing was this. T cell density was computed as TCR beta template counts normalized to usable DNA estimated by amplifying housekeeping genes. Richness was estimated with the preseqR package, extrapolating to 400,000 templates for PBMC samples and 120,000 templates for tissue samples. Clonality was defined by subtracting Pielou's evenness from one. Tissue-enriched TCRs were identified by differential abundance testing using productive amino-acid clonotypes, minimum total count 5 and alpha 0.1. Repertoire overlap between compartments was quantified with the Jaccard Index and Morisita Overlap Index. TCR beta CDR3s were clustered by GLIPH together with public tetramer-defined viral CDR3s, and at least three viral sequences plus V-gene enrichment were required for viral motifs. Not all clones reach the TCRdb copy of this immuneACCESS table, which keeps in-frame sequences only. Checked studies attribute under half of the gap to unresolved V genes and leave the rest unexplained. D and trimming were read from the DNA, whereas the V and J calls and clone size are those reported in that table. In all, the sample holds about 75,000 clones, and around 81% of those were seen once. The ten biggest clones cover 7.5% to 10% of the sample.

Based on the germline V gene (reference sequence), the CDR1 and CDR2 sequences are GTSNPN and SVGIG. The CDR3, cysteine through phenylalanine, is 18 amino acids long. This entry keeps only the CDR3 DNA: 54 bases, framed from base 1. V ends up 1 base short and J 2 bases short, with an unmatched junction base count of 13. About this clone itself: Its antigen is currently not known. Within one base of it there is no much larger clone, and no base qualities were kept.

Findings and caveats that apply to the study as a whole: Higher T cell density in blood was associated with longer overall survival, whereas higher clonality in adjacent lung was associated with shorter survival. Since the design was exploratory, TCR variables were selected using unadjusted p-values with no false-discovery rate correction. The highest T cell clonality was observed in uninvolved tumor-adjacent lung, where clonality exceeded that of tumor, suggesting that antigenic responses were more focused in uninvolved tumor-adjacent lung. Because multi-region sequencing of the tumors was not done, intratumor heterogeneity could not be ruled out. A median of around 57 of the top 100 tumor clones turned up in the paired uninvolved adjacent lung, and 25 to 35 of those clones also ranked among the top 100 of that same adjacent lung.

At diagnosis, peripheral blood, uninvolved tumor-adjacent lung and tumor were collected and stored as a combination of fresh-frozen and FFPE material. For TCR repertoire profiling, blood samples were analyzed in the form of peripheral blood mononuclear cells. The V and J genes are TRBV30 and TRBJ2-3, and 9 bases in between align with TRBD1. The sample consisted of peripheral blood, taken before any cancer treatment. The sequence derives from a female donor of 60 years or more with stage I lung adenocarcinoma. The CDR3 has the sequence CAWSGYLLGQGHTDTQYF. In nucleotides, the sequence is TGTGCCTGGAGTGGCTACCTCCTCGGACAGGGGCACACAGATACGCAGTATTTT.